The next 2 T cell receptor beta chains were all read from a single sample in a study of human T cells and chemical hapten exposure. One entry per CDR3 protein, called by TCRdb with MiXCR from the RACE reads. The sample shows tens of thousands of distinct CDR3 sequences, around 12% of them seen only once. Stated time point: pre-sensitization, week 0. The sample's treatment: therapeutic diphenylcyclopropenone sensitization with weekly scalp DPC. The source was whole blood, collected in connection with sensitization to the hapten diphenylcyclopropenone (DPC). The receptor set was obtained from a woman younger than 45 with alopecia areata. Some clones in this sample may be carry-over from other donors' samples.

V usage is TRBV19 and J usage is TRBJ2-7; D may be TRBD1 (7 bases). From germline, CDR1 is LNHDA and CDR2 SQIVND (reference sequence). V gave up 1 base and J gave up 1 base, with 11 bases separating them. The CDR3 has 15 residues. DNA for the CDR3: TGTGCCAGTAGTATAGGCGGGACAGCTTCCTACGAGCAGTACTTC. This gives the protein CASSIGGTASYEQYF.

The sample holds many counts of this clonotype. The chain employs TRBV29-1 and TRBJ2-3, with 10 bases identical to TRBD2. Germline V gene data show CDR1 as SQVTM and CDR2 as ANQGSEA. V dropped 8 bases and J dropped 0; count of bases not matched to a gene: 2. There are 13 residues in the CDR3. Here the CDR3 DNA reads TGCAGCCAGACTAGCGGGAGCACAGATACGCAGTATTTT. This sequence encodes CSQTSGSTDTQYF.